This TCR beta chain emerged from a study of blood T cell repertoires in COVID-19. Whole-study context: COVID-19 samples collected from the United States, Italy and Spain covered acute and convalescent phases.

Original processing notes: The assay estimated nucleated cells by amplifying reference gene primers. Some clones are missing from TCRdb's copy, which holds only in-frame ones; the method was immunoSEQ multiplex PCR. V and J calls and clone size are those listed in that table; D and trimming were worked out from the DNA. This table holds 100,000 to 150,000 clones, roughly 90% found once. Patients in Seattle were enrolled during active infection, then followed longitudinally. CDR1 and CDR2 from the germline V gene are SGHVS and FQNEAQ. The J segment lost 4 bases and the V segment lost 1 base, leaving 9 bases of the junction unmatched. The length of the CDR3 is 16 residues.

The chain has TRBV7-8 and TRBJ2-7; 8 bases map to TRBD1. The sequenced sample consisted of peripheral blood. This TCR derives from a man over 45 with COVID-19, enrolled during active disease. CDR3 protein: CASSLGGQGASYEQYF. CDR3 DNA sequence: TGTGCCAGCAGCTTAGGAGGGCAGGGGGCGAGTTACGAGCAGTACTTC.